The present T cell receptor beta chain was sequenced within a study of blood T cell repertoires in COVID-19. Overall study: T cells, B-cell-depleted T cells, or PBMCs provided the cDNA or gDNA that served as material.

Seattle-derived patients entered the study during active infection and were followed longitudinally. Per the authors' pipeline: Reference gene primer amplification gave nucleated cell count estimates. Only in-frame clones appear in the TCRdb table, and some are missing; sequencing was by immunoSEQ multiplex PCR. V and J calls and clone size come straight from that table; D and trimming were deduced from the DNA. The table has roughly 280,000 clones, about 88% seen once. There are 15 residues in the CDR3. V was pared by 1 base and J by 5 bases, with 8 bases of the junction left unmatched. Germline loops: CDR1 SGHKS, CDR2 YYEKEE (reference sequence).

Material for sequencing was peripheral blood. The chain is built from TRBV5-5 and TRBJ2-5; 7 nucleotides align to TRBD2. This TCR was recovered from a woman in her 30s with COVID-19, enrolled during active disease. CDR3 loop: CASSLLGGSGETQYF. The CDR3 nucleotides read TGTGCCAGCAGCTTGTTGGGCGGGAGTGGTGAGACCCAGTACTTC.